This T cell receptor (beta chain) stems from a study of cytomegalovirus exposure and HLA in healthy donors. In the PCR, 60 Vbeta and 13 Jbeta primers were used. Libraries were prepared by immunoSEQ multiplex PCR; TCRdb keeps only in-frame clonotypes and omits some of them. This sample has some 90,000 clones, with 70% to 80% found just once. Germline trimming cut 4 bases from V and 0 bases from J; bases unmatched to any gene: 11. The CDR3 has 18 residues. Germline V gene lookup returns CDR1 SGHRS and CDR2 YFSETQ. The TCR originated in a woman aged 45-65 years in good health and CMV-seropositive. Sequencing was done on a sample of PBMCs. The chain links TRBV5-1 to TRBJ1-3, with TRBD1 matching 9 bases. The CDR3 region is CASSPGQGFFSSGNTIYF. The CDR3 region has the DNA TGCGCCAGCAGCCCGGGACAGGGTTTTTTCAGCTCTGGAAACACCATATATTTT.